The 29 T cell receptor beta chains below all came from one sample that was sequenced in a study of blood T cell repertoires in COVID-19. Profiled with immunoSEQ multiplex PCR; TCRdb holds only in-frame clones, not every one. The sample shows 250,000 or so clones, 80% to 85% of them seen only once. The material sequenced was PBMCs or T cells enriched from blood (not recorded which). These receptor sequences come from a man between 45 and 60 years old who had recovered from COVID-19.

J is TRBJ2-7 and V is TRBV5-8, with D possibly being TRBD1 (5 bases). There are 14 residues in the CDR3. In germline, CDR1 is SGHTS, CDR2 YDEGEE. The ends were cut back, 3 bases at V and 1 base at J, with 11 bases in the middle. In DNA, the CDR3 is TGTGCCAGCAGCTCCCAGGGCTTGTCCTACGAGCAGTACTTC. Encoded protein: CASSSQGLSYEQYF.

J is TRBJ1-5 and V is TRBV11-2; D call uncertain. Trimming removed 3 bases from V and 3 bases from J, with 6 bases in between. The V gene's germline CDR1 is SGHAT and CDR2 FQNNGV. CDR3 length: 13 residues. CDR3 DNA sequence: TGTGCCAGCAGCTTTGCCTACAATCAGCCCCAGCATTTT. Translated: CASSFAYNQPQHF.

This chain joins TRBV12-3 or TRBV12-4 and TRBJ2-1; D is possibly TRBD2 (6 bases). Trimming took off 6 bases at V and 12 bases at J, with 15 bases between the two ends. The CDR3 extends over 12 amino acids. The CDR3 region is CASSPRLVRQFF. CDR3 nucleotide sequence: TGTGCCAGCAGCCCCAGACTAGTTAGGCAGTTCTTC.

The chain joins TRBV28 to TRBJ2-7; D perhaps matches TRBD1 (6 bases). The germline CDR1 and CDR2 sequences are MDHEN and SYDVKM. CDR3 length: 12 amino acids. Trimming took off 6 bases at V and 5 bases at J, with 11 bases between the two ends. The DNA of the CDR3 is TGTGCCAGCAGCCGGGACATTGACGAGCAGTACTTC. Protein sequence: CASSRDIDEQYF. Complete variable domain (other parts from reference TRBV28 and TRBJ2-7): DVKVTQSSRYLVKRTGEKVFLECVQDMDHENMFWYRQDPGLGLRLIYFSYDVKMKEKGDIPEGYSVSREKKERFSLILESASTNQTSMYLCASSRDIDEQYFGPGTRLTVT.

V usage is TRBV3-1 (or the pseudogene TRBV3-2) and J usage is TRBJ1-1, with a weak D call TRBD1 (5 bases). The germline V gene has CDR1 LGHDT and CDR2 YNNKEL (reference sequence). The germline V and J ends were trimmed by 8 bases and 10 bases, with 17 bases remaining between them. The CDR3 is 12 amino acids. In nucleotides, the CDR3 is TGTGCCAGCCTTGGACACCAGAGCCGAGCTTTCTTT. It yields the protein CASLGHQSRAFF.

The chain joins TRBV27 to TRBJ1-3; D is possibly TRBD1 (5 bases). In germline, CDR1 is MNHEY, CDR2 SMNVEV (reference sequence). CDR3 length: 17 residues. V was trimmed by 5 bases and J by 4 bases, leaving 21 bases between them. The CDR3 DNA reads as TGTGCCAGCAGTACCTTCTCAGGGACTCTCTCCGGAAACACCATATATTTT. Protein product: CASSTFSGTLSGNTIYF.

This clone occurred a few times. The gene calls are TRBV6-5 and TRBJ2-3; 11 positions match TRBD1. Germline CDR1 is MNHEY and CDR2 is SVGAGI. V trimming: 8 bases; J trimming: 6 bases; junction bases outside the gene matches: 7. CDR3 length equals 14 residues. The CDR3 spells CASRPGTGGDTQYF. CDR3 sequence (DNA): TGTGCCAGCCGACCCGGGACAGGGGGGGATACGCAGTATTTT.

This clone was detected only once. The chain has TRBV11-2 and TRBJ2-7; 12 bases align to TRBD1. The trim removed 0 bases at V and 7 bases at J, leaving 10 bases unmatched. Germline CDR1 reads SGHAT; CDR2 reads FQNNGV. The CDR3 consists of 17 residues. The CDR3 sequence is CASSLEPEGQGAWEQYF. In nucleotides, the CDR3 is TGTGCCAGCAGCTTAGAGCCCGAGGGACAGGGGGCATGGGAGCAGTACTTC.

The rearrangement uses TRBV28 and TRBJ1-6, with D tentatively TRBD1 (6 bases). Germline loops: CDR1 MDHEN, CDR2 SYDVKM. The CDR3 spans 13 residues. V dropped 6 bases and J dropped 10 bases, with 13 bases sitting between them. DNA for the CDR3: TGTGCCAGCAGGTACAGGGTCGGGTCACCCCTCCACTTT. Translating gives CASRYRVGSPLHF.

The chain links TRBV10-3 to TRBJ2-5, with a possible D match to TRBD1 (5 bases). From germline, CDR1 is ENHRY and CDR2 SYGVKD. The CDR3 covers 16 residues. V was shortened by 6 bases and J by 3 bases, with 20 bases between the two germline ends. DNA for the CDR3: TGTGCCATCAGCGGCCCAGGGCAGGGTGGGAAAGAGACCCAGTACTTC. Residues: CAISGPGQGGKETQYF.

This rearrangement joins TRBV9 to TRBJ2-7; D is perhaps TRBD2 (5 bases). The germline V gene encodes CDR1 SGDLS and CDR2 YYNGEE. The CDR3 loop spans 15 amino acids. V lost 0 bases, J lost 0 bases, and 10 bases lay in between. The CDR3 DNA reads TGTGCCAGCAGCGTAGGGTCCGGGGTCTCCTACGAGCAGTACTTC. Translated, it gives CASSVGSGVSYEQYF.

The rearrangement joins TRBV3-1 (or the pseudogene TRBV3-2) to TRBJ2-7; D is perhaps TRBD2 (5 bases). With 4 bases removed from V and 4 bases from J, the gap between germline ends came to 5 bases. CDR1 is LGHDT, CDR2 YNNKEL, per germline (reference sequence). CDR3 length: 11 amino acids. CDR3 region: CASSRGYEQYF. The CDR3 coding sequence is TGTGCCAGCAGCCGCGGGTACGAGCAGTACTTC.

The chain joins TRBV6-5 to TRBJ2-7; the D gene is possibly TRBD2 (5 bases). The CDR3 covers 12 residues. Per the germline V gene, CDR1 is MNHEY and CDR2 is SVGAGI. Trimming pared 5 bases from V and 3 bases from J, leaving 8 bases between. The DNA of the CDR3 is TGTGCCAGCAGTCTAGCTGGCTACGAGCAGTACTTC. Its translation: CASSLAGYEQYF.

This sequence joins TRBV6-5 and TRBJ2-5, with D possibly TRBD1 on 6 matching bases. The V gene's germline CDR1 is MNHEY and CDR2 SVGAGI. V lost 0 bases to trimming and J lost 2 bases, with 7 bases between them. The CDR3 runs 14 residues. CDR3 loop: CASSYSTGQETQYF. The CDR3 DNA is TGTGCCAGCAGTTACTCGACAGGTCAAGAGACCCAGTACTTC.

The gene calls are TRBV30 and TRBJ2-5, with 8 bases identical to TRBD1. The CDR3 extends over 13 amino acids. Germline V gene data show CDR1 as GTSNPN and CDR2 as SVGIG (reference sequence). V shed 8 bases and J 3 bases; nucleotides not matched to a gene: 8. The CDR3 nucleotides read TGTGCCCGCGCTGGACAGGGCGAAGAGACCCAGTACTTC. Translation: CARAGQGEETQYF.

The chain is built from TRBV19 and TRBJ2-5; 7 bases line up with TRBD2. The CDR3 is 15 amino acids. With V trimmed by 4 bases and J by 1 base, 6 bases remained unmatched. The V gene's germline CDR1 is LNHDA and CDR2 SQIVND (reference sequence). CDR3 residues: CASSTGGGTQETQYF. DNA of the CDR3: TGTGCCAGTAGTACTGGGGGAGGGACCCAAGAGACCCAGTACTTC.

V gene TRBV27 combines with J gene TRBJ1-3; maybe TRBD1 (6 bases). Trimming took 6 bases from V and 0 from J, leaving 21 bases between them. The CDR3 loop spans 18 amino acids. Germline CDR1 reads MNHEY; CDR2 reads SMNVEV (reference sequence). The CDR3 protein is CASRKGGVTPSSGNTIYF. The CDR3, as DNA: TGTGCCAGCAGGAAAGGGGGGGTGACTCCGAGCTCTGGAAACACCATATATTTT.

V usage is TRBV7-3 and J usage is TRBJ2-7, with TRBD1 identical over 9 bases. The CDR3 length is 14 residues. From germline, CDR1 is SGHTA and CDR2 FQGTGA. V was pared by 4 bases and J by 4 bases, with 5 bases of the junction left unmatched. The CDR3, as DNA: TGTGCCAGCAGCTACACAGGGGGCGGTTACGAGCAGTACTTC. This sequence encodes CASSYTGGGYEQYF.

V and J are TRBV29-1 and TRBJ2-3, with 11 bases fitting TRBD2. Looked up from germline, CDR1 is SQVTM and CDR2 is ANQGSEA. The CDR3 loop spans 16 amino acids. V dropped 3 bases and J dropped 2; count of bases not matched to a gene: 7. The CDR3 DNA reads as TGCAGCGTTGACCAAACTAGCGGGGGAGTCACAGATACGCAGTATTTT. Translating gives CSVDQTSGGVTDTQYF.

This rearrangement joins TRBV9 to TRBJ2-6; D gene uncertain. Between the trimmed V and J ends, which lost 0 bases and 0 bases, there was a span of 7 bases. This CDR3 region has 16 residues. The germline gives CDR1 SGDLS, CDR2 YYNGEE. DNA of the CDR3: TGTGCCAGCAGCGTAGACGGAGCCTCTGGGGCCAACGTCCTGACTTTC. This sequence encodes CASSVDGASGANVLTF.

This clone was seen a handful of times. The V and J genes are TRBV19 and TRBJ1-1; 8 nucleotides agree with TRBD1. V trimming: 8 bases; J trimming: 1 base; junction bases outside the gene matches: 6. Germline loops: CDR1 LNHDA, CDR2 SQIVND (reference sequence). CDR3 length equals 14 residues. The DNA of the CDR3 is TGTGCCAGTGGACAGGGCTCGGGGAACACTGAAGCTTTCTTT. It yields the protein CASGQGSGNTEAFF.

DNA for the CDR3: TGCAGTGCTATCGGGAACGAGCAGTACTTC. It encodes CSAIGNEQYF. The chain uses TRBV20-1 and TRBJ2-7; D might be TRBD2 (5 bases). From germline, CDR1 is DFQATT and CDR2 SNEGSKA (reference sequence). Between the trimmed V and J ends, which lost 4 bases and 5 bases, there was a span of 6 bases. The CDR3 is 10 residues long.

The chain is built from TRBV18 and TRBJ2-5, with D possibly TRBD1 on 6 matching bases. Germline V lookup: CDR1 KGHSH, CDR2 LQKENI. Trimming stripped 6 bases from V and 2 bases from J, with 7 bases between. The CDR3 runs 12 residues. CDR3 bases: TGTGCCAGCTCCGGACAGCAAGAGACCCAGTACTTC. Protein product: CASSGQQETQYF.

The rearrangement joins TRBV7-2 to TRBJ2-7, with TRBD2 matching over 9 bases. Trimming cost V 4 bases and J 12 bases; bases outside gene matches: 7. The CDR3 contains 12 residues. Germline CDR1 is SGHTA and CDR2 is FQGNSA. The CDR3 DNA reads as TGTGCCAGCAGCTCCGCGGGAGGGATGGGGTACTTC. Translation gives CASSSAGGMGYF.

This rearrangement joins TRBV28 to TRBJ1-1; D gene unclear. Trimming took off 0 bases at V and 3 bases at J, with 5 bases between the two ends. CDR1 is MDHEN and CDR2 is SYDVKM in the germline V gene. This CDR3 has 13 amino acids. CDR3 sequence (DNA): TGTGCCAGCAGTTTATGGAGGGACACTGAAGCTTTCTTT. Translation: CASSLWRDTEAFF.

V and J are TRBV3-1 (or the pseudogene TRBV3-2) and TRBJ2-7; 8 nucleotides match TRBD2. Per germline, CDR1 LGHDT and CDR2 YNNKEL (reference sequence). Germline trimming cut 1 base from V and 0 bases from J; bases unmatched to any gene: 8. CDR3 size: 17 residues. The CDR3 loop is CASSQGGSGGTSYEQYF. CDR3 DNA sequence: TGTGCCAGCAGCCAAGGCGGGTCGGGGGGGACCTCCTACGAGCAGTACTTC.

This chain's CDR3 is CASSPPSLAGTETQYF. CDR3 DNA: TGTGCCAGCTCACCACCGAGCCTAGCGGGGACCGAGACCCAGTACTTC. V and J are TRBV18 and TRBJ2-5; 9 positions agree with TRBD2. This CDR3 contains 16 residues. J gave up 5 bases and V 0 bases, and 7 bases lay outside the gene matches. CDR1 and CDR2 from the germline V gene are KGHSH and LQKENI.

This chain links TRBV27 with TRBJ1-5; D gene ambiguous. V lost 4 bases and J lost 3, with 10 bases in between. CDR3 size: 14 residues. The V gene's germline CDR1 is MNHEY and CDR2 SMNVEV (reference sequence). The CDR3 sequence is CASSSPQNNQPQHF. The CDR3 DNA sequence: TGTGCCAGCAGTTCCCCACAGAACAATCAGCCCCAGCATTTT.

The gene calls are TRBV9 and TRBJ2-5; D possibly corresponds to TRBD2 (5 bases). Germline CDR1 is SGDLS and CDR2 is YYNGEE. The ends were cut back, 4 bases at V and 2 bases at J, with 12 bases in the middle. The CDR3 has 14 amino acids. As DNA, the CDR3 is TGTGCCAGCAGCAAAGGAGGCCCTCAAGAGACCCAGTACTTC. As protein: CASSKGGPQETQYF.